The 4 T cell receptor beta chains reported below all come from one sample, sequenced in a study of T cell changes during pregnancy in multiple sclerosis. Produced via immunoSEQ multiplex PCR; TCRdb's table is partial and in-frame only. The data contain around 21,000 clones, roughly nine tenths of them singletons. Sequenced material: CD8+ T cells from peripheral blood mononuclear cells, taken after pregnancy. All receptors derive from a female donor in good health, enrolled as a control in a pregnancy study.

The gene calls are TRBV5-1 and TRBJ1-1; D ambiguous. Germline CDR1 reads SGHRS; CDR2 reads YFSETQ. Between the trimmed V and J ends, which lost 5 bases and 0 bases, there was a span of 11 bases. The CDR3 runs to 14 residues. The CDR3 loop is CASSETEMNTEAFF. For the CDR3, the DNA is TGCGCCAGCAGTGAAACAGAAATGAACACTGAAGCTTTCTTT.

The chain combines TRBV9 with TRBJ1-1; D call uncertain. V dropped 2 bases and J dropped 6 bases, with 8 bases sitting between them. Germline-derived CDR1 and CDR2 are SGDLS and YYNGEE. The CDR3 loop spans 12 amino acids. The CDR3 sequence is CASSVEGPEAFF. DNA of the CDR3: TGTGCCAGCAGCGTTGAGGGCCCTGAAGCTTTCTTT.

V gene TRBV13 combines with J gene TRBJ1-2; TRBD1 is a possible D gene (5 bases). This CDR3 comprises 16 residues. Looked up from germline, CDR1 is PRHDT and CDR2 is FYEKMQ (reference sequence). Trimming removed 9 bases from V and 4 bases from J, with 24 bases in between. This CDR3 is CASSTRDSSGGYGYTF. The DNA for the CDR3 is TGTGCCAGTTCGACCCGGGACTCCTCCGGTGGCTATGGCTACACCTTC.

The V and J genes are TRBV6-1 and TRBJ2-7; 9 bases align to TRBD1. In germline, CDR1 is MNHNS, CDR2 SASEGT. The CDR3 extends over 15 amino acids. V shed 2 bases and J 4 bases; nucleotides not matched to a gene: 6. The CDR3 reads CASSEIGDREYEQYF. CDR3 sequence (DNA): TGTGCCAGCAGTGAAATCGGGGACAGGGAGTACGAGCAGTACTTC.